Given below is one T cell receptor (beta chain) in context. The antigen remains undetermined. These data come from a study of cytomegalovirus exposure and HLA in healthy donors. This CDR3 spans 14 amino acids. Germline CDR1 is ENHRY and CDR2 is SYGVKD. V was clipped by 0 bases and J by 3 bases, with 9 bases between them. In the PCR, 60 Vbeta and 13 Jbeta primers were used. TCRdb's table, derived via immunoSEQ multiplex PCR, lists solely in-frame clones and lacks some. The table has roughly 81,000 clones, roughly 85% seen once. Study observations and caveats: In a later analysis, donors in an Asian-associated ancestry cluster reportedly had fewer N-insertions in productive TCRs than the cohort mean. The classifier reportedly diagnosed cytomegalovirus status with high specificity and sensitivity. Most sequenced TCRs were rare (though some public TCRs occurred in many donors).

The specimen sequenced was PBMCs. This TCR was recovered from a man under 40 in good health and CMV-seronegative. This chain uses TRBV10-3 with TRBJ2-7; D is ambiguous. CDR3 in DNA: TGTGCCATCAGTGAGTCTACTACCATCTACGAGCAGTACTTC. This translates into CAISESTTIYEQYF.